The clone carrying this TCR beta chain was recorded a few times. The V gene end was trimmed by 3 bases and the J gene end by 10 bases; junction bases not matched to a gene: 11. The CDR3 consists of 15 residues. Germline V gene sequence: CDR1 KGHDR, CDR2 SFDVKD. The entry originates in a study of blood T cell repertoires in COVID-19. Study summary: Whether acute or convalescent, the COVID-19 samples came from the United States, Italy and Spain. T cells, B-cell-depleted T cells, or PBMCs supplied cDNA or gDNA.

As handled by the study authors: Amplification of reference gene primers provided the estimated nucleated cell counts. Profiling relied on immunoSEQ multiplex PCR, and the TCRdb table lists in-frame clones only, not all of them. V, J and clone size derive from that table, while D and trimming were established from the DNA sequence. Counted here are some 73,000 clones, roughly four fifths occurring once; the ten biggest clones make up around 4.5%. This chain uses TRBV24-1 with TRBJ2-1, with TRBD2 matching 7 bases. Material: peripheral blood. This TCR came from a woman between 55 and 75 years old with acute or convalescent COVID-19. CDR3 DNA: TGTGCCACCAGTGATCGTACTAGCGTTCCAGACGAGCAGTTCTTC. Its translation: CATSDRTSVPDEQFF.